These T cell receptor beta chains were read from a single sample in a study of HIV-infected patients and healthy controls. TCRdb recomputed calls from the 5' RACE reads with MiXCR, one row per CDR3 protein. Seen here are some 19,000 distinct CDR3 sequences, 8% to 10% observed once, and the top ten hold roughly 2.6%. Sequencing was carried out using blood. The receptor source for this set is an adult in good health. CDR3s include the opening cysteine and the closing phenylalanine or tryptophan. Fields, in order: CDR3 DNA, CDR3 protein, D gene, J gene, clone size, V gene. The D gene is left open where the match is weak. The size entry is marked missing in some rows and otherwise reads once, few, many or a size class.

TGTGCCAGCAGCCTCCCGTGGCCCCAAGAGACCCAGTACTTC CASSLPWPQETQYF NA TRBJ2-5 many TRBV28
TGTGCCAGCAGTGAACTAGCGGGGGGGCCAGATACGCAGTATTTT CASSELAGGPDTQYF TRBD2 TRBJ2-3 medium-sized TRBV6-1
TGTGCCAGCAGGGGCTGGGGGCAGGGCCATGAAGCTTTCTTT CASRGWGQGHEAFF NA TRBJ1-1 medium-sized TRBV5-6
TGTGCCAGCAGTAGCCCTGACAGCCTGAACACTGAAGCTTTCTTT CASSSPDSLNTEAFF NA TRBJ1-1 medium-sized TRBV12-3/TRBV12-4
TGTGCCAGCAGTTATTATACGAGAGGGGAGCTGTTTTTT CASSYYTRGELFF NA TRBJ2-2 few TRBV6-5
TGTGCCAGCAGCCCGGGGGGCCAGGGGCGGAGTGAAAAACTGTTTTTT CASSPGGQGRSEKLFF NA TRBJ1-4 NA TRBV4-2
TGTGCCAGCACCCCCGGACAGCCGAACACTGAAGCTTTCTTT CASTPGQPNTEAFF NA TRBJ1-1 many TRBV7-9
TGTGCCAGCAGACAGGGGAGCTCCTACGAGCAGTACTTC CASRQGSSYEQYF TRBD1 TRBJ2-7 many TRBV28
TGCAGTGCTAGTCCAGCGGGCACCAATGAGCAGTTCTTC CSASPAGTNEQFF NA TRBJ2-1 few TRBV20-1
TGTGCCAGCAGCTCCCGATCACAGGGGGTTCGGGAAAAACTGTTTTTT CASSSRSQGVREKLFF TRBD1 TRBJ1-4 NA TRBV5-4
TGCAGCGTGACAGGGGGCACAGATACGCAGTATTTT CSVTGGTDTQYF TRBD1 TRBJ2-3 many TRBV29-1
TGTGCCAGCAGCCTCAGGCGGGGGGGCTTCAGCTCCTACGAGCAGTACTTC CASSLRRGGFSSYEQYF TRBD2 TRBJ2-7 many TRBV28
TGCGCCAGCAGCGAGGGACTAGCGGACCAAGAGACCCAGTACTTC CASSEGLADQETQYF TRBD2 TRBJ2-5 many TRBV5-1
TGTGCCAGCAGCCGCGGTTCTGAAGCTTTCTTT CASSRGSEAFF NA TRBJ1-1 many TRBV12-3/TRBV12-4
TGCGCCAGCAGCTTGGAAGCCCTGACAGGAACGGAAGCTTTCTTT CASSLEALTGTEAFF NA TRBJ1-1 many TRBV5-1
TGTGCCAGCAGCCAAGAGGCCCCCGGGAGGTTTGGGGGCAATGAGCAGTTCTTC CASSQEAPGRFGGNEQFF TRBD2 TRBJ2-1 many TRBV4-2
TGTGCCAGCAGTTACTTAGGGCGAATGAACACTGAAGCTTTCTTT CASSYLGRMNTEAFF NA TRBJ1-1 few TRBV6-5
TGTGCCAGTAGTATCGGGGGAGGAACAAACATTCAGTACTTC CASSIGGGTNIQYF NA TRBJ2-4 NA TRBV19
TGTGCCAGCTCATCCACAGGCTCCGGAAACACCATATATTTT CASSSTGSGNTIYF NA TRBJ1-3 NA TRBV18
TGTGCCAGCGGTACCGGGACAGGGGGCGAAGAGCAGTACTTC CASGTGTGGEEQYF TRBD1 TRBJ2-7 few TRBV6-2/TRBV6-3
TGTGCCAGCAGTTCCCATAGCGGGAGGGAGTCCTACGAGCAGTACTTC CASSSHSGRESYEQYF TRBD2 TRBJ2-7 medium-sized TRBV6-2/TRBV6-3
TGTGCCAGCAGCTTGTCAGGGCGGAGGACAGATACGCAGTATTTT CASSLSGRRTDTQYF NA TRBJ2-3 NA TRBV5-5
TGTGCCAGCAGCTTTTCCTTCATTCAGCCCCAGCATTTT CASSFSFIQPQHF NA TRBJ1-5 NA TRBV7-9
TGTGCCAGCAGTTACTCGACGGCGTCGGATACGCAGTATTTT CASSYSTASDTQYF NA TRBJ2-3 many TRBV6-5
TGTGCCAGCTCACCGGGCAGGGGGCGAGTCGACTATGGCTACACCTTC CASSPGRGRVDYGYTF TRBD1 TRBJ1-2 many TRBV18
TGTGCCAGCAGTTACGTCTGGGGGAGCAACACTGAAGCTTTCTTT CASSYVWGSNTEAFF NA TRBJ1-1 many TRBV6-5
TGTGCCAGCAGTTTATCGGGGACAGAATCCTACGAGCAGTACTTC CASSLSGTESYEQYF TRBD1 TRBJ2-7 many TRBV28
TGTGCCAGCAGTCCCGGACTACATACGCAGTATTTT CASSPGLHTQYF NA TRBJ2-3 many TRBV6-2/TRBV6-3
TGTGCCAGCAGTTACAGCGGACTGAACTACGAGCAGTACTTC CASSYSGLNYEQYF NA TRBJ2-7 NA TRBV6-2/TRBV6-3